The 7 T cell receptor beta chains given below trace back to one sample, sequenced in a study of human T cells and chemical hapten exposure. TCRdb called the RACE reads again in MiXCR, with one record for every CDR3 protein. The sample consists of 42,000 or so distinct CDR3 sequences, around 8.9% of them appearing once. Time point given: patch test 2, 6 weeks after DPC sensitization. Described treatment: therapeutic diphenylcyclopropenone sensitization with weekly scalp DPC. The sequences come from whole blood, collected in connection with sensitization to the hapten diphenylcyclopropenone (DPC). The receptors were gathered from a woman between 35 and 50 years old with alopecia areata. Some clones in this sample may be carry-over from other donors' samples.

This clonotype was seen many times. The chain uses TRBV29-1 and TRBJ1-2; TRBD1 agrees at 7 bases. The length of the CDR3 is 13 residues. The ends lost 4 bases at V and 8 bases at J; junction bases unmatched: 10. CDR1 and CDR2 (germline): SQVTM, ANQGSEA. The CDR3 DNA follows: TGCAGCGTTGTCCCGCAGGGGGAGGTCGGCTACACCTTC. Translated, it gives CSVVPQGEVGYTF.

This clonotype has ten or more counts. The V and J genes are TRBV6-2 or TRBV6-3 and TRBJ1-1; D not certain. Germline values: CDR1 MNHEY, CDR2 SVGEGT. The length of the CDR3 is 12 residues. V was pared by 4 bases and J by 8 bases, with 11 bases between. The CDR3 region has the DNA TGTGCCAGCAGTTCCGTCCCACCCGAAGCTTTCTTT. It translates to CASSSVPPEAFF.

This clonotype was counted at least ten times. J is TRBJ2-2 and V is TRBV14, with unresolved D. Trimming stripped 4 bases from V and 2 bases from J, with 2 bases between. Germline V gives CDR1 SGHDN, CDR2 FVKESK. The CDR3 has 12 amino acids. The CDR3 DNA reads TGTGCCAGCAGCCTCAACACCGGGGAGCTGTTTTTT. As protein: CASSLNTGELFF.

This clonotype appeared a few times. The chain has TRBV7-9 and TRBJ2-2; a weak D match, TRBD1 (5 bases). Trimming removed 2 bases from V and 6 bases from J, with 10 bases in between. CDR3 size: 14 residues. From germline, CDR1 is SEHNR and CDR2 FQNEAQ (reference sequence). The CDR3 loop reads CASSLTQVAGELFF. CDR3 DNA sequence: TGTGCCAGCAGCTTAACACAGGTGGCCGGGGAGCTGTTTTTT.

This clonotype was detected ten times or more. This chain links TRBV6-6 with TRBJ1-5; D possibly corresponds to TRBD1 (5 bases). The germline V gene has CDR1 MNHNY and CDR2 SVGAGI (reference sequence). The CDR3 length is 15 residues. The germline V and J ends were trimmed by 6 bases and 0 bases, with 12 bases remaining between them. For the CDR3, the DNA is TGTGCCAGCAGCCGACAGCTCCCTAGCAATCAGCCCCAGCATTTT. As protein: CASSRQLPSNQPQHF.

This clonotype occurred many times. The chain joins TRBV5-1 to TRBJ2-1; 8 nucleotides align to TRBD2. The V gene end was trimmed by 3 bases and the J gene end by 4 bases; junction bases not matched to a gene: 6. CDR1 and CDR2 from the germline V gene are SGHRS and YFSETQ. CDR3 length equals 15 residues. DNA of the CDR3: TGCGCCAGCAGCTCCGGGGAGCGGGAGTACAATGAGCAGTTCTTC. It translates to CASSSGEREYNEQFF.

This clonotype was seen repeatedly, ten times or more. This chain links TRBV20-1 with TRBJ2-3, with 8 positions matching TRBD2. This CDR3 has 14 residues. In germline, CDR1 is DFQATT, CDR2 SNEGSKA (reference sequence). The J segment lost 0 bases and the V segment lost 5 bases, leaving 4 bases of the junction unmatched. CDR3 sequence: CSALLAGSTDTQYF. CDR3 nucleotides: TGCAGTGCTCTGCTAGCGGGTAGCACAGATACGCAGTATTTT.